This T cell receptor (beta chain) was recorded in a study of T cells in Graves' hyperthyroidism and ophthalmopathy. Study-wide results and caveats: The authors' 13 V-J model separated ophthalmopathy from stable hyperthyroidism. Most clonotypes that expanded in the thyroid above 0.001 also showed up in blood.

The V segment lost 3 bases and the J segment 5 bases; nucleotides outside the gene matches: 0. This CDR3 is 13 amino acids long. CDR1 is SGHTA, CDR2 FQGNSA, per germline. Amplified TCR beta CDR3 regions came from RNA transcripts. Using the HTBI primer set, a first-round RT-PCR was run on the TCR CDR3. TCRdb processed the multiplex PCR reads anew with MiXCR; each CDR3 protein has one entry. The repertoire has hundreds of thousands of distinct CDR3 sequences, less than 25% of them found once; the top ten carry 34%. This clonotype was recorded many times. Its antigen remains unknown. Not enrolled were patients with uncontrolled infection, other autoimmune disease, pregnancy or lactation.

The TCR comes from a man aged 25-45 years with Graves' ophthalmopathy. The rearrangement joins TRBV7-2 to TRBJ2-5; 10 bases are shared with TRBD1. The sample taken for sequencing was blood. For the CDR3, the DNA is TGTGCCAGCAGCTTGGGACAGGGGGAGACCCAGTACTTC. Its translation is CASSLGQGETQYF.